This is a list of T cell receptor beta chains from one sample in a study of T cell responses to AZD1222 COVID-19 vaccine. Assay: immunoSEQ multiplex PCR; the TCRdb copy retains only in-frame clones and omits some. The table has 140,000 or so clones, 90% to 95% seen once. This specimen consisted of peripheral blood, obtained after recovery from COVID-19. Every receptor here comes from an adult who had recovered from COVID-19. CDR3s include the opening cysteine and the closing phenylalanine or tryptophan. A D gene is named only where the DNA matches it firmly. For some rows the clone size is stated as once, few or many, or as a class when expanded; others skip it.

J gene	CDR3 length	D gene	V gene	clone size	CDR3 protein	CDR3 DNA
TRBJ2-2	17	TRBD1	TRBV28	NA	CASSSNTGQQNTGELFF	TGTGCCAGCAGTTCAAATACGGGACAGCAGAACACCGGGGAGCTGTTTTTT
TRBJ2-4	15	NA	TRBV19	once	CASSSLVVAKNIQYF	TGTGCCAGTAGTTCCCTCGTGGTAGCCAAAAACATTCAGTACTTC
TRBJ1-4	16	TRBD1	TRBV28	NA	CASRPITGALNEKLFF	TGTGCCAGCCGGCCCATCACAGGGGCCCTTAATGAAAAACTGTTTTTT
TRBJ2-3	14	NA	TRBV6-5	NA	CASSQDRSTDTQYF	TGTGCCAGCAGCCAAGACAGGAGCACAGATACGCAGTATTTT
TRBJ2-2	11	NA	TRBV5-4	once	CASSSGGELFF	TGTGCCAGCAGCTCGGGCGGGGAGCTGTTTTTT
TRBJ1-6	13	NA	TRBV3-1/TRBV3-2	NA	CASSPGRYSPLHF	TGTGCCAGCAGCCCCGGGAGGTATTCACCCCTCCACTTT
TRBJ2-7	10	NA	TRBV20-1	NA	CSARLDEQYF	TGCAGTGCCCGGCTCGACGAGCAGTACTTC
TRBJ2-2	14	TRBD1	TRBV7-9	NA	CASSLKGAAGELFF	TGTGCCAGCAGCTTAAAGGGGGCTGCCGGGGAGCTGTTTTTT
TRBJ2-5	16	TRBD1	TRBV24-1	NA	CATSGTGWGGQETQYF	TGTGCCACCAGTGGGACAGGGTGGGGAGGTCAAGAGACCCAGTACTTC
TRBJ1-1	13	NA	TRBV25-1	NA	CASKSLMDTEAFF	TGTGCCAGCAAGTCGTTAATGGACACTGAAGCTTTCTTT
TRBJ2-2	13	NA	TRBV6-4	NA	CASSEGEHGELFF	TGTGCCAGCAGTGAGGGGGAGCACGGGGAGCTGTTTTTT
TRBJ1-2	13	TRBD1	TRBV29-1	once	CSVVTGSNYGYTF	TGCAGCGTTGTGACAGGGAGTAACTATGGCTACACCTTC
TRBJ1-2	13	TRBD1	TRBV2	NA	CASTGTGGNGYTF	TGTGCCAGCACCGGGACAGGGGGCAATGGCTACACCTTC
TRBJ2-7	12	TRBD1	TRBV28	NA	CASRDRGVEQYF	TGTGCCAGCCGGGACAGGGGTGTCGAGCAGTACTTC
TRBJ1-3	15	NA	TRBV7-3	NA	CASSLNRGPGNTIYF	TGTGCCAGCAGCTTAAATAGGGGACCTGGAAACACCATATATTTT
TRBJ1-1	13	TRBD1	TRBV6-5	NA	CASSRTGGTEAFF	TGTGCCAGCAGTCGTACAGGGGGCACTGAAGCTTTCTTT
TRBJ2-7	15	TRBD2	TRBV6-5	NA	CASSLRSGSLAEQYF	TGTGCCAGCAGCCTCCGTAGCGGGAGCTTGGCCGAGCAGTACTTC
TRBJ2-1	16	TRBD2	TRBV3-1/TRBV3-2	NA	CASSLRAGGGSNEQFF	TGTGCCAGCAGCCTTCGAGCGGGAGGGGGGTCCAATGAGCAGTTCTTC
TRBJ2-7	16	NA	TRBV15	NA	CATSRRGEAPYYEQYF	TGTGCCACCAGCCGTAGGGGGGAGGCCCCCTACTACGAGCAGTACTTC
TRBJ1-6	19	NA	TRBV28	NA	CASSQQGGWNRVRNSPLHF	TGTGCCAGCAGTCAACAAGGGGGATGGAACAGAGTGAGGAATTCACCCCTCCACTTT
TRBJ2-5	14	NA	TRBV10-3	NA	CAISEGLSGETQYF	TGTGCCATCAGTGAGGGCCTATCCGGAGAGACCCAGTACTTC
TRBJ2-1	17	NA	TRBV12-2	NA	CASRPQRRTDPYNEQFF	TGTGCAAGTCGCCCACAGAGAAGGACAGATCCCTACAATGAGCAGTTCTTC
TRBJ1-3	15	NA	TRBV5-1	NA	CASSLDVDSGNTIYF	TGCGCCAGCAGCTTGGACGTAGACTCTGGAAACACCATATATTTT
TRBJ1-1	14	NA	TRBV4-2	once	CASSQRVGDTEAFF	TGTGCCAGCAGCCAAAGGGTCGGGGACACTGAAGCTTTCTTT
TRBJ1-6	14	TRBD1	TRBV3-1/TRBV3-2	NA	CASSHSGGGSPLHF	TGTGCCAGCAGCCACTCAGGGGGCGGTTCACCCCTCCACTTT
TRBJ1-1	14	NA	TRBV6-5	NA	CASSQRGLNTEAFF	TGTGCCAGCAGTCAGAGAGGTCTGAACACTGAAGCTTTCTTT
TRBJ1-2	14	NA	TRBV30	NA	CAWSVGRGGYGYTF	TGTGCCTGGAGTGTAGGGAGGGGAGGCTATGGCTACACCTTC
TRBJ1-2	16	NA	TRBV29-1	once	CSVEEAPFSEPYGYTF	TGCAGCGTTGAAGAGGCTCCCTTCTCAGAGCCCTATGGCTACACCTTC
TRBJ1-4	15	NA	TRBV9	NA	CASSPQAGANEKLFF	TGTGCCAGCAGCCCCCAGGCGGGTGCTAATGAAAAACTGTTTTTT
TRBJ1-1	14	NA	TRBV10-3	NA	CAISLGRGNTEAFF	TGTGCCATCAGCCTCGGACGGGGGAACACTGAAGCTTTCTTT
TRBJ2-1	14	NA	TRBV9	NA	CASSVPAGNNEQFF	TGTGCCAGCAGCGTACCCGCGGGCAACAATGAGCAGTTCTTC
TRBJ1-6	11	NA	TRBV29-1	NA	CSVEVAGGIHF	NA
TRBJ2-1	18	TRBD2	TRBV7-2	NA	CASSFPPTGLVSYNEQFF	TGTGCCAGCAGTTTCCCCCCGACTGGACTAGTATCCTACAATGAGCAGTTCTTC
TRBJ2-1	16	NA	TRBV10-3	NA	CAISERGSSIENEQFF	TGTGCCATCAGTGAGAGAGGAAGCTCGATTGAGAATGAGCAGTTCTTC
TRBJ2-3	16	TRBD2	TRBV25-1	NA	CASSENFASGTDTQYF	TGTGCCAGCAGTGAAAATTTCGCTAGCGGAACAGATACGCAGTATTTT
TRBJ1-2	19	NA	TRBV9	NA	CASSVLPGQHKKANYGYTF	TGTGCCAGCAGCGTACTTCCGGGGCAGCACAAAAAAGCTAACTATGGCTACACCTTC
TRBJ1-2	14	NA	TRBV28	NA	CASSFLAGEEGYTF	TGTGCCAGCAGTTTCCTGGCAGGGGAAGAAGGCTACACCTTC
TRBJ2-3	17	TRBD1	TRBV3-1/TRBV3-2	once	CASSRGDRSVGTDTQYF	TGTGCCAGCAGCCGAGGGGACAGGTCTGTTGGCACAGATACGCAGTATTTT
TRBJ1-1	13	NA	TRBV19	NA	CASSSSVNTEAFF	TGTGCCAGTAGTTCTTCGGTGAACACTGAAGCTTTCTTT
TRBJ2-1	17	TRBD2	TRBV7-8	NA	CASSFGWGSGNNNEQFF	TGTGCCAGCAGCTTCGGGTGGGGTAGCGGGAATAACAATGAGCAGTTCTTC
TRBJ2-3	14	NA	TRBV3-1/TRBV3-2	NA	CASSQGLSTDTQYF	TGTGCCAGCAGCCAGGGACTTTCCACAGATACGCAGTATTTT
TRBJ1-5	15	NA	TRBV28	NA	CASSLWGRGNQPQHF	TGTGCCAGCAGTTTATGGGGGAGGGGCAATCAGCCCCAGCATTTT
TRBJ1-1	15	NA	TRBV12-5	NA	CASGLDGTKGTEAFF	TGTGCTAGTGGTTTGGATGGGACAAAAGGAACTGAAGCTTTCTTT
TRBJ2-3	15	TRBD2	TRBV7-7	NA	CASSLGAGGTDTQYF	TGTGCTAGCAGCTTAGGGGCGGGAGGAACAGATACGCAGTATTTT
TRBJ2-5	14	TRBD1	TRBV5-1	NA	CASSLIGTEETQYF	TGCGCCAGCAGCCTAATCGGGACAGAAGAGACCCAGTACTTC
TRBJ2-5	19	TRBD2	TRBV9	NA	CASSVGSGGLAGLTETQYF	TGTGCCAGCAGCGTAGGTTCTGGTGGGCTAGCGGGACTCACGGAGACCCAGTACTTC
TRBJ1-4	15	NA	TRBV5-4	NA	CASSLEGGVNEKLFF	TGTGCCAGCAGCTTGGAGGGCGGAGTAAATGAAAAACTGTTTTTT
TRBJ1-3	14	NA	TRBV30	NA	CAWTRGSSGNTIYF	TGTGCCTGGACTCGCGGATCCTCTGGAAACACCATATATTTT
TRBJ2-1	13	NA	TRBV2	NA	CASSQGPNNEQFF	TGTGCCAGCAGTCAGGGGCCCAACAATGAGCAGTTCTTC
TRBJ2-5	15	NA	TRBV2	NA	CASTAQGARGETQYF	TGTGCCAGCACCGCCCAGGGGGCGCGGGGGGAGACCCAGTACTTC
TRBJ2-3	16	NA	TRBV9	NA	CASSPGTPAFTDTQYF	TGTGCCAGCAGCCCCGGGACTCCCGCTTTCACAGATACGCAGTATTTT
TRBJ1-2	14	NA	TRBV21-1	NA	CASSKVATNYGYTF	TGTGCCAGCAGCAAAGTCGCGACGAACTATGGCTACACCTTC
TRBJ1-4	13	NA	TRBV19	NA	CASKRRSNEKLFF	TGTGCCAGTAAAAGGCGGTCTAATGAAAAACTGTTTTTT
TRBJ2-2	18	NA	TRBV7-9	NA	CASSKRLQANANTGELFF	TGTGCCAGCAGCAAACGATTACAGGCGAACGCGAACACCGGGGAGCTGTTTTTT
TRBJ2-7	14	TRBD1	TRBV27	once	CASSRTGRSYEQYF	TGTGCCAGCAGTCGGACAGGGAGGTCCTACGAGCAGTACTTC
TRBJ1-2	17	NA	TRBV4-1	NA	CASSQVNEEVQLYGYTF	TGCGCCAGCAGCCAAGTTAACGAGGAAGTACAGCTTTATGGCTACACCTTC
TRBJ1-2	13	TRBD1	TRBV6-5	NA	CASRLDRGDGYTF	TGTGCCAGCAGGCTGGACAGGGGAGATGGCTACACCTTC
TRBJ2-2	14	NA	TRBV28	NA	CASSLFTGTGELFF	TGTGCCAGCAGTTTATTCACAGGGACCGGGGAGCTGTTTTTT
TRBJ1-4	14	NA	TRBV5-4	NA	CASSLDRTNEKLFF	TGTGCCAGCAGCTTGGACAGGACTAATGAAAAACTGTTTTTT
TRBJ2-2	12	NA	TRBV18	NA	CASSPNTGELFF	TGTGCCAGCTCGCCGAACACCGGGGAGCTGTTTTTT